What follows are 14 T cell receptor beta chains derived from one specimen sequenced in a study of identifying expanded T cells in peripheral blood. The data were produced by immunoSEQ multiplex PCR, yet TCRdb's version contains in-frame clones alone and is incomplete. Of tens of thousands of clones listed, approximately 85% were seen once; the top ten hold under 6%. The specimen sequenced was blood. Receptors originate from a person aged 18 to 75 in good health.

CDR3 coding DNA: TGTGCCAGCAGTATAATCCCTGGGCAGGGTTGGAATGAGCAGTTCTTC. Amino acids: CASSIIPGQGWNEQFF. The chain combines TRBV2 with TRBJ2-1; tentative D call: TRBD1 (5 bases). CDR3 length: 16 amino acids. From germline, CDR1 is SNHLY and CDR2 FYNNEI. V was shortened by 5 bases and J by 7 bases, with 21 bases between the two germline ends.

The rearrangement joins TRBV9 to TRBJ2-3, with TRBD1 matching over 7 bases. V was pared by 3 bases and J by 5 bases, with 12 bases of the junction left unmatched. CDR3 size: 16 residues. Germline CDR1 and CDR2: SGDLS and YYNGEE. The CDR3 region is CASSASRDRPRDTQYF. In nucleotides, the CDR3 is TGTGCCAGCAGCGCCTCCCGGGACAGACCCCGAGATACGCAGTATTTT.

This clone is a singleton in its sample. The rearrangement uses TRBV5-6 and TRBJ1-4; a possible D gene is TRBD1 (5 bases). Germline V gene data show CDR1 as SGHDT and CDR2 as YYEEEE. The V end lost 4 bases, the J end lost 4 bases, and 8 bases lay between the germline ends. The CDR3 has 13 residues. The CDR3 DNA is TGTGCCAGCAGCATAGACAGTAATGAAAAACTGTTTTTT. Residues: CASSIDSNEKLFF. Using reference TRBV5-6 and TRBJ1-4 for the parts outside the CDR3, the full variable domain is DAGVTQSPTHLIKTRGQQVTLRCSPKSGHDTVSWYQQALGQGPQFIFQYYEEEERQRGNFPDRFSGHQFPNYSSELNVNALLLGDSALYLCASSIDSNEKLFFGSGTQLSVL.

The J gene is TRBJ2-2, the V gene TRBV4-1; no reliable D call. The ends were cut back, 0 bases at V and 4 bases at J, with 9 bases in the middle. This CDR3 region has 15 residues. The germline V gene encodes CDR1 MGHRA and CDR2 YSYEKL. The CDR3 region is CASSQDWRSTGELFF. In DNA, the CDR3 is TGCGCCAGCAGCCAAGATTGGCGATCCACCGGGGAGCTGTTTTTT.

This chain links TRBV6-1 with TRBJ2-5; D might be TRBD1 (6 bases). V gave up 7 bases and J gave up 4 bases, with 10 bases separating them. Germline V gives CDR1 MNHNS, CDR2 SASEGT. The CDR3 covers 12 residues. Here the CDR3 reads CASIQGRETQYF. In DNA form, the CDR3 reads TGTGCCAGCATACAGGGCCGAGAGACCCAGTACTTC.

The J gene is TRBJ1-2, the V gene TRBV6-5; D gene uncertain. The V gene lost 6 bases and the J gene lost 3 bases, with 11 bases spanning the gap. Germline V gene data show CDR1 as MNHEY and CDR2 as SVGAGI. The CDR3 totals 13 residues. The CDR3 loop reads CASRPGQDYGYTF. The CDR3 DNA reads TGTGCCAGCAGGCCCGGGCAGGACTATGGCTACACCTTC.

J is TRBJ1-4 and V is TRBV19; D gene ambiguous. Trimming removed 7 bases at V and 1 base at J, with 10 bases between. This CDR3 region has 14 residues. CDR1 is LNHDA, CDR2 SQIVND, per germline (reference sequence). The CDR3 nucleotides are TGTGCCAGTAATCTTTGCGGAACTAATGAAAAACTGTTTTTT. This gives the protein CASNLCGTNEKLFF.

The chain links TRBV5-1 to TRBJ2-7; D may be TRBD1 or TRBD2 (6 bases each). CDR1 is SGHRS and CDR2 is YFSETQ in the germline V gene. Trimming cost V 0 bases and J 4 bases, with 14 bases left between them. The CDR3 covers 15 residues. In nucleotides, the CDR3 is TGCGCCAGCAGCTTGGATGGGGGGCCTCTTTACGAGCAGTACTTC. It yields the protein CASSLDGGPLYEQYF.

This clone was seen a handful of times. The chain joins TRBV19 to TRBJ1-5; D possibly corresponds to TRBD1 (6 bases). The germline V gene has CDR1 LNHDA and CDR2 SQIVND (reference sequence). The ends were cut back, 7 bases at V and 5 bases at J, with 12 bases in the middle. There are 13 residues in the CDR3. The CDR3 DNA is TGTGCCAGTACCGGACAGTATTATCAGCCCCAGCATTTT. Encoded protein: CASTGQYYQPQHF.

The J gene is TRBJ1-1, the V gene TRBV30; possibly TRBD1 for D (6 bases). The length of the CDR3 is 13 residues. V was clipped by 4 bases and J by 7 bases, with 16 bases between them. Looked up from germline, CDR1 is GTSNPN and CDR2 is SVGIG (reference sequence). Here the CDR3 reads CAWTPQGSGEAFF. For the CDR3, the DNA is TGTGCCTGGACCCCACAGGGCTCGGGTGAAGCTTTCTTT.

V gene TRBV10-2 combines with J gene TRBJ1-5, with D unresolved. Per the germline V gene, CDR1 is WSHSY and CDR2 is SAAADI. The CDR3 totals 13 residues. V was shortened by 5 bases and J by 3 bases, with 8 bases between the two germline ends. The CDR3 here is CASSRRFNQPQHF. Written as DNA, the CDR3 is TGCGCCAGCAGTCGACGGTTCAATCAGCCCCAGCATTTT.

The chain is built from TRBV6-6 and TRBJ2-2; no firm D call. CDR3 length: 15 amino acids. Germline values: CDR1 MNHNY, CDR2 SVGAGI (reference sequence). The V and J ends lost 6 bases and 3 bases respectively, with 14 bases between them. Here the CDR3 DNA reads TGTGCCAGCAGCCCGGACGGATCCTACACCGGGGAGCTGTTTTTT. It specifies CASSPDGSYTGELFF.

The V call is TRBV14, the J call TRBJ1-2, with D hard to call. V was clipped by 3 bases and J by 1 base, with 12 bases between them. Germline V gene sequence: CDR1 SGHDN, CDR2 FVKESK. The CDR3 spans 15 residues. CDR3 in DNA: TGTGCCAGCAGCCAGACCCGGGCAAATAACTATGGCTACACCTTC. Amino acids: CASSQTRANNYGYTF.

This clone has a handful of counts. The genes are TRBV5-1 and TRBJ1-5, with D unresolved. The CDR3 loop spans 13 amino acids. CDR1 and CDR2 (germline): SGHRS, YFSETQ. V was cut by 2 bases and J by 6 bases, with 9 bases left in between. CDR3 nucleotide sequence: TGCGCCAGCAGCTTTGAAGGATCTCAGCCCCAGCATTTT. Its translation: CASSFEGSQPQHF.